The entry below gives a single TCR beta chain sequence along with its context. Its antigen is currently not known. There are no base qualities to consult, and no much larger clone falls within one base. The time point label for this specimen denotes: week 5, during vaccination. Each vaccine dose, consisting of 300 ug of a 20-mer mutant IDH1 peptide in Montanide, was administered subcutaneously with topical imiquimod. All donors had newly diagnosed IDH1-mutant astrocytomas of WHO grade 3 or 4 that showed loss of nuclear ATRX. The samples were drawn from NOA16, a multicentre, single-arm, open-label phase I trial in Germany that tested a mutant IDH1 peptide vaccine in humans for the first time. Genomic DNA for TCRB sequencing was extracted from EDTA blood using the DNeasy Blood and Tissue Kit. The data were taken from a study of a mutant IDH1 vaccine in newly diagnosed glioma (dated by TCRdb to the early 2020s). General notes on the study: Across visits V03 through V10, patients got a total of eight vaccinations, given in weeks 1, 3, 5, 7, 11, 15, 19 and 23. For exploratory analyses, approximately 23 treated patients had longitudinal TCRB deep sequencing done wherever samples were available. Of the roughly 34 treated patients, roughly 60% were male and around 38% were female, and a mean age of roughly 41 years was recorded. Before enrollment, patients had received standard therapy of radiotherapy alone, temozolomide alone, or radiochemotherapy with temozolomide; most received the combination. Vaccination began 4-6 weeks after radiotherapy alone, or alongside temozolomide cycles in the chemotherapy-containing groups. Six visits were used for peripheral blood collection: V03 (baseline), V05, V07, V10, V12 and V13.

Receptor libraries were prepared by the immunoSEQ multiplex PCR assay. Rearranged TCR beta chain sequences were amplified using the hsTCRB Kit according to the manufacturer's protocol. An Illumina MiSeq was used to sequence the TCRB libraries. The study's own analysis went as follows. The kit vendor's proprietary platform handled demultiplexing, trimming and gene mapping. The clones in this table, taken by TCRdb from immuneACCESS, are in-frame only. Not every clone is retained; where verified, under half of the shortfall comes from an unresolved V gene, and the cause of the rest is unknown. Clone size and V and J calls were adopted from that table, with D and trimming inferred from the DNA. The sample profile shows approximately 61,000 clones; about 80% of them were found once. Of the sample, around 7.4% falls within the top ten clones. On the study overall, not on this receptor specifically: Pseudoprogression seemed to be unrelated to changes in the top peripheral T cell clonotypes found by TCRB sequencing. Immune responses induced by the vaccine were seen in over 90% of patients across multiple MHC alleles. PBMC samples for TCRB deep sequencing were selected based on availability. The authors noted that analyses of patient blood samples could not be reproduced because of sample limitations.

The specimen comprised PBMCs, sampled from a glioma patient whose treatment included an IDH1 peptide vaccine. The receptor comes from a woman aged 50 to 60 with glioma.

CDR3 loop: CASSLEQGGSGNTIYF. The DNA sequence is given as TGCGCCAGCAGCTTGGAACAGGGGGGGTCTGGAAACACCATATATTTT. The chain joins TRBV5-1 to TRBJ1-3; TRBD1 fits 8 bases in the junction. Counted from cysteine to phenylalanine, this CDR3 has 16 amino acids. Just CDR3 DNA is preserved here, 48 bases in frame from base 1. From a lookup of the germline V gene, CDR1 and CDR2 are SGHRS and YFSETQ. Trimmed from V: 0 bases; trimmed from J: 1 base; junction bases lacking a gene match: 3.